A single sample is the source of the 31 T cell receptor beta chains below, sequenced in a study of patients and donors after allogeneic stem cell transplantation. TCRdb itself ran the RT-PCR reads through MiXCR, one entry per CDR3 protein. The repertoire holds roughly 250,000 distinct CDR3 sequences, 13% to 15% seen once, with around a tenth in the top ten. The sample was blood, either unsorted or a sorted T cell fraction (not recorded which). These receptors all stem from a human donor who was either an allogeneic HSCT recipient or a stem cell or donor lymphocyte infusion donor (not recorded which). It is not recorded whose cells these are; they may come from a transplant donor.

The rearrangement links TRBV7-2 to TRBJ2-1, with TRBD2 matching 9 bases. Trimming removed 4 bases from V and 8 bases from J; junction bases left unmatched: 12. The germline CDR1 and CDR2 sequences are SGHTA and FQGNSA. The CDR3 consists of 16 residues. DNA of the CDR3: TGTGCCAGCAGCTCGACAGGGCGGGGGGGCGTGGATGAGCAGTTCTTC. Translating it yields CASSSTGRGGVDEQFF.

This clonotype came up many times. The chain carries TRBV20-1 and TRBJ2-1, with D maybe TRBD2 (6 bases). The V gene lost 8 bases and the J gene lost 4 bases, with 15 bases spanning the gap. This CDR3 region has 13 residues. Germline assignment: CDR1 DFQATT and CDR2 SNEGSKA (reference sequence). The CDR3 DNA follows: TGCAGTACTCTCAAGGGACTTTACAATGAGCAGTTCTTC. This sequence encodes CSTLKGLYNEQFF.

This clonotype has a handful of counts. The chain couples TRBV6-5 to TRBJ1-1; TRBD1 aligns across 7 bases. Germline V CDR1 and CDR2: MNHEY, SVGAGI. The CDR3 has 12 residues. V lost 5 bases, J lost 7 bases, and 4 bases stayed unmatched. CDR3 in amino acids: CASSRQGREAFF. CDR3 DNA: TGTGCCAGCAGTCGACAGGGCCGTGAAGCTTTCTTT.

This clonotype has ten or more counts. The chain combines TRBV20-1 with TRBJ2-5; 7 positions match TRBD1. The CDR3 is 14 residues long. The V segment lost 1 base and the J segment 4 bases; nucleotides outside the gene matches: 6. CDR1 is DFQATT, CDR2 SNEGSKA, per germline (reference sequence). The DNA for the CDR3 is TGCAGTGCTAGAGGCATGGGACAGCGAGAGACCCAGTACTTC. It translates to CSARGMGQRETQYF.

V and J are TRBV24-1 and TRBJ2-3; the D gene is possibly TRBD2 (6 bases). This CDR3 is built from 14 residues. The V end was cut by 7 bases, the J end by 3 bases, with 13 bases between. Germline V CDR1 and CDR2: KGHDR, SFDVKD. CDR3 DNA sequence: TGTGCCACCAGCCGGGAGACTGGGACAGATACGCAGTATTTT. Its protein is CATSRETGTDTQYF.

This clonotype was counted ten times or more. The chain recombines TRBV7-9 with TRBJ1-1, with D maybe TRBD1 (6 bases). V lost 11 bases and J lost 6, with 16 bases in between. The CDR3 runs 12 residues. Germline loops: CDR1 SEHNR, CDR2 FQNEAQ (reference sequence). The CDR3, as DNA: TGTGCCGGGGGGGGCCTGTCCGCTGAAGCTTTCTTT. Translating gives CAGGGLSAEAFF.

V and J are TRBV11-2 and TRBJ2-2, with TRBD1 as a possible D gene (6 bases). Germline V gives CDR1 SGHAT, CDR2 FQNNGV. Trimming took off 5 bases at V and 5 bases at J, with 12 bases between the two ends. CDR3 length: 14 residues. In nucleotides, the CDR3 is TGTGCCAGCAGCCCAGACAGGTTGACCGGGGAGCTGTTTTTT. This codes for CASSPDRLTGELFF. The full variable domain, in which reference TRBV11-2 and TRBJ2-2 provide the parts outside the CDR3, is EAGVAQSPRYKIIEKRQSVAFWCNPISGHATLYWYQQILGQGPKLLIQFQNNGVVDDSQLPKDRFSAERLKGVDSTLKIQPAKLEDSAVYLCASSPDRLTGELFFGEGSRLTVL.

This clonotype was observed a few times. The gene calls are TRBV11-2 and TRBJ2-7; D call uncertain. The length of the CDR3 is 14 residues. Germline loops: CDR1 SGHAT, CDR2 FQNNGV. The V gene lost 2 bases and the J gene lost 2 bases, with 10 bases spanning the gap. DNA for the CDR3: TGTGCCAGCAGCTTATCGGCAGGACCCTACGAGCAGTACTTC. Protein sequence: CASSLSAGPYEQYF.

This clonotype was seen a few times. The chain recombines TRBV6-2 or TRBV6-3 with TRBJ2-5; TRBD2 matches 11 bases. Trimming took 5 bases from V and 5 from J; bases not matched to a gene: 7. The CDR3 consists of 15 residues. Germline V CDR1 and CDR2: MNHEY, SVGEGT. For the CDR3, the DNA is TGTGCCAGCAGTACCCAGGGACTAGCGGAGGAGACCCAGTACTTC. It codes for CASSTQGLAEETQYF.

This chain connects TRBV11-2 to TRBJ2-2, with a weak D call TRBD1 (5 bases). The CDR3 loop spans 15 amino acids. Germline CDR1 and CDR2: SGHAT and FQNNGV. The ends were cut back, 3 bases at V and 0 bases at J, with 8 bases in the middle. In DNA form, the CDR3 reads TGTGCCAGCAGCTTCCCGACAGCGAACACCGGGGAGCTGTTTTTT. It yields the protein CASSFPTANTGELFF.

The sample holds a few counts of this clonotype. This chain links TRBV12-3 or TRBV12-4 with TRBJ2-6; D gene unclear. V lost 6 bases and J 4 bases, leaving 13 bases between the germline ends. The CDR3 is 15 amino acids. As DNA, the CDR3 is TGTGCCAGCAGCAAAACCTCTTTCGGGGCCAACGTCCTGACTTTC. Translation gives CASSKTSFGANVLTF.

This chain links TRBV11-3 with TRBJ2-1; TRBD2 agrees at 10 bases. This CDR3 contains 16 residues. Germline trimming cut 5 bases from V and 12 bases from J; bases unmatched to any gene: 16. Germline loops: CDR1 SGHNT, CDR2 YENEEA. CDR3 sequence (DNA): TGTGCCAGCAGCCCGCAGACTAGCGGGTCCCCCGGGGGGCAGTTCTTC. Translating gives CASSPQTSGSPGGQFF.

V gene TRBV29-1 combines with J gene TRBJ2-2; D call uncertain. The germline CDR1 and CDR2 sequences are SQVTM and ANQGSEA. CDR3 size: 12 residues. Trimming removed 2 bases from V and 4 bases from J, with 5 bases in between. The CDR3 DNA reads TGCAGCGTTGAACGGACCACCGGGGAGCTGTTTTTT. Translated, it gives CSVERTTGELFF.

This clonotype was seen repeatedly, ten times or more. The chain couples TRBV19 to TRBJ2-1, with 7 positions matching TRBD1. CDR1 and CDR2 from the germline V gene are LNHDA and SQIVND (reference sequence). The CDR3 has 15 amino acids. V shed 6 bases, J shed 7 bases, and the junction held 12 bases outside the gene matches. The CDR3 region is CASRTFTQGRNEQFF. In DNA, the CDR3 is TGTGCCAGTAGAACTTTCACACAGGGGCGAAATGAGCAGTTCTTC. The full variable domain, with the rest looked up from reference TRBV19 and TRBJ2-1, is DGGITQSPKYLFRKEGQNVTLSCEQNLNHDAMYWYRQDPGQGLRLIYYSQIVNDFQKGDIAEGYSVSREKKESFPLTVTSAQKNPTAFYLCASRTFTQGRNEQFFGPGTRLTVL.

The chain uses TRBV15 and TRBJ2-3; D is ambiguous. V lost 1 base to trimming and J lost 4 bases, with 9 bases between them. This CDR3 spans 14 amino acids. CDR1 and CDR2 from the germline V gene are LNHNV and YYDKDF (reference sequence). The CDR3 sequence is CATSRGVGSDTQYF. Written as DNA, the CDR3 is TGTGCCACCAGCAGAGGGGTCGGGTCAGATACGCAGTATTTT.

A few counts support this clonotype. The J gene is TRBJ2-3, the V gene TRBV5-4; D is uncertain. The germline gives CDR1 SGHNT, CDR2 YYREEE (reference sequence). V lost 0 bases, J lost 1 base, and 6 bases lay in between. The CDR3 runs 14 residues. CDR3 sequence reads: CASSLGARTDTQYF. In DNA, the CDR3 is TGTGCCAGCAGCTTGGGGGCCCGCACAGATACGCAGTATTTT.

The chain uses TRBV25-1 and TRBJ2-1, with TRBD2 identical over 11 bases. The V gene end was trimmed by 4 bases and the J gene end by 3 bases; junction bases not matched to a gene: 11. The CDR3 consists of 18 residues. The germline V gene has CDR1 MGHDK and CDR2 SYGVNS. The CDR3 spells CASSANSGGAGFYNEQFF. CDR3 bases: TGTGCCAGCAGTGCTAATAGCGGGGGGGCGGGTTTCTACAATGAGCAGTTCTTC.

The CDR3 sequence is CASSLWSSGVRSGELFF. The CDR3 DNA is TGTGCCAGCAGCTTATGGAGTAGCGGGGTCCGTAGCGGGGAGCTGTTTTTT. The genes are TRBV5-6 and TRBJ2-2; 8 bases are a match to TRBD2. V lost 2 bases and J lost 7; bases outside the gene matches: 13. Germline V gives CDR1 SGHDT, CDR2 YYEEEE. CDR3 size: 17 residues.

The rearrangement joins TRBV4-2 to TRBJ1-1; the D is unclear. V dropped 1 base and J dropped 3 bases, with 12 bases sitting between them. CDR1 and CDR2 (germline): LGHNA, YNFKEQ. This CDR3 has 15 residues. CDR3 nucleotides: TGTGCCAGCAGCCAAGGCCTGAATATGGACACTGAAGCTTTCTTT. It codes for CASSQGLNMDTEAFF.

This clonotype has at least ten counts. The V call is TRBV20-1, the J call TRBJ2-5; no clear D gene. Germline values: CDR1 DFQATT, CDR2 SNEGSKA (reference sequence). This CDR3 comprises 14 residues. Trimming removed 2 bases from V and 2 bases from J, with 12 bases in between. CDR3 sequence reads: CSARWNDKQETQYF. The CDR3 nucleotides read TGCAGTGCTAGATGGAACGACAAACAAGAGACCCAGTACTTC.

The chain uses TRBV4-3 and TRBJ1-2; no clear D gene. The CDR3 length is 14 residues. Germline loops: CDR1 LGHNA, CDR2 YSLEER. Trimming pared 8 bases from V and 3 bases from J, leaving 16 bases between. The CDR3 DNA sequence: TGCGCCAGCGGGCGAGTTCTCGGTGACTATGGCTACACCTTC. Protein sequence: CASGRVLGDYGYTF.

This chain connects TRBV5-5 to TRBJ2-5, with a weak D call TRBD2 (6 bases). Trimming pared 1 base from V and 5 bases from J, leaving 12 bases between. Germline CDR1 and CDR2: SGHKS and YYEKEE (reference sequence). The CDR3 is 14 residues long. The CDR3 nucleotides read TGTGCCAGCAGCTTGACTAGCCTCCGGGAGACCCAGTACTTC. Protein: CASSLTSLRETQYF.

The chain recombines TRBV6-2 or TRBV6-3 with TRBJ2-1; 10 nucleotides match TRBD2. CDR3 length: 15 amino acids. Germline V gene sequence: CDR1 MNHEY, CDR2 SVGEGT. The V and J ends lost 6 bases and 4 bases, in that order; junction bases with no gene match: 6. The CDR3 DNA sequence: TGTGCCAGCAGATTAGCGGGGGGTTATTACAATGAGCAGTTCTTC. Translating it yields CASRLAGGYYNEQFF.

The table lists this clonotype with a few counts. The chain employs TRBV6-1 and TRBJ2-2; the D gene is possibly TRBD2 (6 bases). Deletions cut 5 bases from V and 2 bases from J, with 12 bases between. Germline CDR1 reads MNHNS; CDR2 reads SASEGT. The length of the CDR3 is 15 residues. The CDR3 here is CASSPTSLNTGELFF. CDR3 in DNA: TGTGCCAGCAGTCCGACTAGTCTCAACACCGGGGAGCTGTTTTTT.

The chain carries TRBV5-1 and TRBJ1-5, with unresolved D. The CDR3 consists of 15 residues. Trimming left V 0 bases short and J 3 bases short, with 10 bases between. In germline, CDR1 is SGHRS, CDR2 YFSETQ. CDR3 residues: CASSLDGSYNQPQHF. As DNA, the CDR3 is TGCGCCAGCAGCTTGGACGGATCATACAATCAGCCCCAGCATTTT.

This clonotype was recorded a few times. CDR3 residues: CASSVADTQYF. CDR3 in DNA: TGTGCCAGCAGCGTAGCAGATACGCAGTATTTT. The V call is TRBV9, the J call TRBJ2-3; no clear D gene. Trimming took off 0 bases at V and 4 bases at J, with 0 bases between the two ends. CDR3 length equals 11 residues. CDR1 and CDR2 from the germline V gene are SGDLS and YYNGEE.

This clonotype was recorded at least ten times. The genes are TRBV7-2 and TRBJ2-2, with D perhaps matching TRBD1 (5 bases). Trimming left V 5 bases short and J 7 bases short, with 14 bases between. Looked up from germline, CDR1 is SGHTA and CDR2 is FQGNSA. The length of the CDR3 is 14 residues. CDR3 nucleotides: TGTGCCAGCAGCAAGGGGTTCGAGAGCGGGGAGCTGTTTTTT. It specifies CASSKGFESGELFF.

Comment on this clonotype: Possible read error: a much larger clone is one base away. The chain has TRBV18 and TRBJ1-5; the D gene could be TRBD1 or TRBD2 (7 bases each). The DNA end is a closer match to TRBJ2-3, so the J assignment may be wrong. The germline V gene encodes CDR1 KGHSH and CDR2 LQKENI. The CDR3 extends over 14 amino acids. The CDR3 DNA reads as TGTGCCAGCTCACCAGGGAGGGGGCGGGAGCCCCAGTATTTT. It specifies CASSPGRGREPQYF.

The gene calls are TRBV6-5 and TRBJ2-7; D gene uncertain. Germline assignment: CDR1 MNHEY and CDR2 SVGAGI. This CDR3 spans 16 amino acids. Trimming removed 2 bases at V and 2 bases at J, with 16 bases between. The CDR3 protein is CASSYGWTSTAYEQYF. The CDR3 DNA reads TGTGCCAGCAGTTACGGGTGGACCAGCACCGCCTACGAGCAGTACTTC.

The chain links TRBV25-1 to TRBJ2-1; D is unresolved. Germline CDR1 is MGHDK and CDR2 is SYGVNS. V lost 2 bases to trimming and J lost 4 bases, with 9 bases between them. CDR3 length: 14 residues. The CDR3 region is CASSEGKTYNEQFF. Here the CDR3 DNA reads TGTGCCAGCAGTGAAGGGAAAACGTACAATGAGCAGTTCTTC.

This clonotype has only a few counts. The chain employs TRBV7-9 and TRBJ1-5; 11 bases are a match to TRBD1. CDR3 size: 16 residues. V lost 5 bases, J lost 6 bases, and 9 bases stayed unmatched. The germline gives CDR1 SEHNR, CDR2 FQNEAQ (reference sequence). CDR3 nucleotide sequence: TGTGCCAGCAGCCTGGACAAAGGGACAGGGGGTCAGCCCCAGCATTTT. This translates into CASSLDKGTGGQPQHF.